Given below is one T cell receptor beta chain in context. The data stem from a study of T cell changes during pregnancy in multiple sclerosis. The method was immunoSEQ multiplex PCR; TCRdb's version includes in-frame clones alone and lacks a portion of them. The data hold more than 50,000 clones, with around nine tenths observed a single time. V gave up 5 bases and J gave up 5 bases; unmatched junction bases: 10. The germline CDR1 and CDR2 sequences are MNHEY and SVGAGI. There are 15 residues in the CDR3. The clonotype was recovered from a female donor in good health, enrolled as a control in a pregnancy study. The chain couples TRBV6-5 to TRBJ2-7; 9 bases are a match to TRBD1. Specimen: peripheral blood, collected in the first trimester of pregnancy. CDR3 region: CASSGSRDRAHEQYF. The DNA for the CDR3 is TGTGCCAGCAGTGGAAGTCGGGACAGGGCCCACGAGCAGTACTTC.